The rows below give T cell receptor beta chains drawn from one sample of a study of blood T cell repertoires in COVID-19. The method was immunoSEQ multiplex PCR; TCRdb's version includes in-frame clones alone and lacks a portion of them. The data show about 380,000 clones, over 75% seen once. Sequences were obtained from PBMCs or T cells enriched from blood (not recorded which). Every receptor here comes from a man between 25 and 39 years old who had recovered from COVID-19. Each CDR3 is given with its conserved first and last residue. Where a row states a size, it is once, few, many or the class of an expanded clone; other rows omit it.

CASSYRVVGGYTF TRBV14 NA
CASSGEVRTEAFF TRBV19 NA
CASSQGLGTGDPDTQYF TRBV3-1/TRBV3-2 once
CASSTRQGIGTGELFF TRBV7-2 once
CASSLSAGANEKLFF TRBV27 NA
CASSLEGGRGYTF TRBV7-8 NA
CAWTPGQGGELFF TRBV30 NA
CASSQTGRTGELFF TRBV2 NA
CASSLREGADYGYTF TRBV5-1 NA
CSVGAGDNSPLHF TRBV29-1 NA
CASSLRFGADYGYTF TRBV7-9 NA
CASSQRGLYTEAFF TRBV27 NA
CASSLVGGWSGANVLTF TRBV11-2 NA
CASSFDSTNEKLFF TRBV7-8 NA
CASSPRGGGTQYF TRBV7-2 NA
CAWSVPGTGGEIYGYTF TRBV30 NA
CASSQIRENTGELFF TRBV3-1/TRBV3-2 NA
CASSIVGRVNTEAFF TRBV19 NA
CASSIQGSGRTDTQYF TRBV5-1 NA
CASSAASGATDTQYF TRBV2 once
CASSPVSGGNEQFF TRBV5-4 NA
CASSIGQGNSPLHF TRBV19 NA
CASSFRGVNDYNEQFF TRBV11-3 NA
CASSRDREAYGYTF TRBV2 once
CASSTGVSDTEAFF TRBV5-1 NA
CASSTKQGYGYTF TRBV11-2 NA
CASSRFRLAGNTGELFF TRBV3-1/TRBV3-2 NA
CASSQDFGRVGGELFF TRBV4-3 NA